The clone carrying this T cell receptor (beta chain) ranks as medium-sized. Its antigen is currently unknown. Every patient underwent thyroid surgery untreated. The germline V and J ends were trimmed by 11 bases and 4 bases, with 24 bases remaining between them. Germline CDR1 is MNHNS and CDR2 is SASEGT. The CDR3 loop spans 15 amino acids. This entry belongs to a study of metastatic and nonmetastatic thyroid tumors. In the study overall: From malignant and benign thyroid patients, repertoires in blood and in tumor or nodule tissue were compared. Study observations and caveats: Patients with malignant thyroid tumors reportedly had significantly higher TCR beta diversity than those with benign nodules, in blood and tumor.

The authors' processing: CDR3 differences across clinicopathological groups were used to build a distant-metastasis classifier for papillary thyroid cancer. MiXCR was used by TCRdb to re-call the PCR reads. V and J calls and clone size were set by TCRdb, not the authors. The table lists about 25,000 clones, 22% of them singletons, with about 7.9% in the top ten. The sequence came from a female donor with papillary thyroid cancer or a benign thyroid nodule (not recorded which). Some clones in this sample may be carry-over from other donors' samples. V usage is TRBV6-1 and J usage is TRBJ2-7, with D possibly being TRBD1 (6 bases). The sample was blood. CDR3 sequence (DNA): TGTGCCTGCCTCGCCCCCGGGACAACCGATTACGAGCAGTACTTC. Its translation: CACLAPGTTDYEQYF.